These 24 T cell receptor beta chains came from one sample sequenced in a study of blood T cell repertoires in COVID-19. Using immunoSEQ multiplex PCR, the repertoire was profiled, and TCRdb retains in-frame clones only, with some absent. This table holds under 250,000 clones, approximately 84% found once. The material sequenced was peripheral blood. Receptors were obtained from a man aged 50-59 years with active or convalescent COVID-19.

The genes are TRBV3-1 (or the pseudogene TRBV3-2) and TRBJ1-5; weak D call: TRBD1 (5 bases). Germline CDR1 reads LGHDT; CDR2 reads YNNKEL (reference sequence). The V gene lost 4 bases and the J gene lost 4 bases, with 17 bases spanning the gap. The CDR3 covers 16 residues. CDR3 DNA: TGTGCCAGCAGCCCCGGTAGGGGCTCTGGGAATCAGCCCCAGCATTTT. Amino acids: CASSPGRGSGNQPQHF.

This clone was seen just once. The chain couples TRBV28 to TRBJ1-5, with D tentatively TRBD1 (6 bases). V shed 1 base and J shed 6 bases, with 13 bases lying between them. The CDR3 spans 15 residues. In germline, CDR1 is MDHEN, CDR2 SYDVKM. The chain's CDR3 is CASSLSPGGGQPQHF. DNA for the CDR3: TGTGCCAGCAGTTTATCTCCTGGGGGCGGTCAGCCCCAGCATTTT.

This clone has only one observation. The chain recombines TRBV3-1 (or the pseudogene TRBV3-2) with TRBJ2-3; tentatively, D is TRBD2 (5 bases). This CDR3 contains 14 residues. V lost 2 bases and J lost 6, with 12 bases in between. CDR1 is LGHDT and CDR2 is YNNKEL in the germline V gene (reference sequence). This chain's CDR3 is CASSQRTQTDTQYF. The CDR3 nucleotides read TGTGCCAGCAGCCAAAGGACTCAAACGGATACGCAGTATTTT.

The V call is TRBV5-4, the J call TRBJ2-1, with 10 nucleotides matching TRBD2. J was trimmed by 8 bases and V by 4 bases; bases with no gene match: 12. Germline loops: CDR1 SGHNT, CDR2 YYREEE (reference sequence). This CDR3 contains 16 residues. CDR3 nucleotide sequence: TGTGCCAGCAGCCCGAAGGGGCTAGCGGGGGTGTATGAGCAGTTCTTC. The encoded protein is CASSPKGLAGVYEQFF.

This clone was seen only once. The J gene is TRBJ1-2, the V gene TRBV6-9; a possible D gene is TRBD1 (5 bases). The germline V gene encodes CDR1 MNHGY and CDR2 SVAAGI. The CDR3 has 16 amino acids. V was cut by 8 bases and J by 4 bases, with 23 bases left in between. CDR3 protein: CASPQGGERIGYGYTF. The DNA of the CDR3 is TGTGCCAGCCCCCAGGGAGGGGAAAGGATTGGCTATGGCTACACCTTC.

The CDR3 sequence is CASKGDSYEQYF. CDR3 nucleotides: TGTGCCAGCAAGGGGGACTCCTACGAGCAGTACTTC. The V call is TRBV28, the J call TRBJ2-7; TRBD1 might be the D (6 bases). The CDR3 has 12 amino acids. The V end was cut by 7 bases, the J end by 0 bases, with 7 bases between. CDR1 and CDR2 (germline): MDHEN, SYDVKM.

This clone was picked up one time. CDR3 sequence: CASSGTVTGNTIYF. CDR3 sequence (DNA): TGTGCCAGCAGCGGGACAGTGACTGGAAACACCATATATTTT. The V gene is TRBV9, the J gene TRBJ1-3; TRBD1 is a possible D gene (6 bases). Germline loops: CDR1 SGDLS, CDR2 YYNGEE. The CDR3 length is 14 residues. Trimming stripped 3 bases from V and 2 bases from J, with 9 bases between. The full variable domain, completed using reference TRBV9 and TRBJ1-3, is DSGVTQTPKHLITATGQRVTLRCSPRSGDLSVYWYQQSLDQGLQFLIQYYNGEERAKGNILERFSAQQFPDLHSELNLSSLELGDSALYFCASSGTVTGNTIYFGEGSWLTVV.

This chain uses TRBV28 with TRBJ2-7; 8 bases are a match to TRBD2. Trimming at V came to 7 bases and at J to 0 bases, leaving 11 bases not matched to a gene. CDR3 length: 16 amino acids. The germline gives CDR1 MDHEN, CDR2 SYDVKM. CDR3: CASKSPGGDASYEQYF. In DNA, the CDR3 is TGTGCCAGCAAAAGCCCGGGAGGGGACGCCTCCTACGAGCAGTACTTC.

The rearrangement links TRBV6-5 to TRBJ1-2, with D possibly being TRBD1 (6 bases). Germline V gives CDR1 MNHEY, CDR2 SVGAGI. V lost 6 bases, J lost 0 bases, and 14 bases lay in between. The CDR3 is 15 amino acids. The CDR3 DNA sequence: TGTGCCAGCAGCCTCGCGGACAGCCCTAACTATGGCTACACCTTC. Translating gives CASSLADSPNYGYTF.

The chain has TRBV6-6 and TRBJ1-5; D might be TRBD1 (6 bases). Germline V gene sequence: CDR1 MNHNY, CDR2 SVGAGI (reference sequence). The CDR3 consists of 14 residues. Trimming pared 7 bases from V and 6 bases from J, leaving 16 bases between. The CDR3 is CASTLRGGVQPQHF. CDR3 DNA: TGTGCCAGCACACTAAGGGGGGGAGTTCAGCCCCAGCATTTT.

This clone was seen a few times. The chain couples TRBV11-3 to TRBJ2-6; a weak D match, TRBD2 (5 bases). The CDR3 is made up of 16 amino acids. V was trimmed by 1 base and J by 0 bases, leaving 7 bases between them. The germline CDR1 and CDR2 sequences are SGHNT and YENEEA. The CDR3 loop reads CASSLGGSSGANVLTF. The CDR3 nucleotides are TGTGCCAGCAGCTTAGGAGGGAGCTCTGGGGCCAACGTCCTGACTTTC.

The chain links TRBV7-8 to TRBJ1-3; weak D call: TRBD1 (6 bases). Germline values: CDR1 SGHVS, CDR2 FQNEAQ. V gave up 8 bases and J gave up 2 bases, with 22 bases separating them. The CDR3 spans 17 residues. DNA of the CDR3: TGTGCCAGCGCCTTTGGTCATATGCAGGGGACTGGAAACACCATATATTTT. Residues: CASAFGHMQGTGNTIYF.

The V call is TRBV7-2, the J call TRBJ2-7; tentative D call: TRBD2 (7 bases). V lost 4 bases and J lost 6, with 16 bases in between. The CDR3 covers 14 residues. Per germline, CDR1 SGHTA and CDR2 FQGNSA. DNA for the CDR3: TGTGCCAGCAGCTCCTTTGCGGGGGCGCGCGAGCAGTACTTC. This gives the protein CASSSFAGAREQYF. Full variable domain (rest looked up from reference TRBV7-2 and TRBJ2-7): GAGVSQSPSNKVTEKGKDVELRCDPISGHTALYWYRQSLGQGLEFLIYFQGNSAPDKSGLPSDRFSAERTGGSVSTLTIQRTQQEDSAVYLCASSSFAGAREQYFGPGTRLTVT.

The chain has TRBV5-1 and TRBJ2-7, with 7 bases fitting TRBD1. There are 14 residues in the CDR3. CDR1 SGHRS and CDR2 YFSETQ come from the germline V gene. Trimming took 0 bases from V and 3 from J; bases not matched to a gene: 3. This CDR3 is CASSLGGGRYEQYF. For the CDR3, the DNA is TGCGCCAGCAGCTTGGGAGGGGGCCGCTACGAGCAGTACTTC.

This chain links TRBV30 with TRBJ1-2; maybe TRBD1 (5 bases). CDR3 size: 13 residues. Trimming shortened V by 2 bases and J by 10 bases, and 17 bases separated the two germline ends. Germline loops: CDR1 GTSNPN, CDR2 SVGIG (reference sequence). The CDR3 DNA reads TGTGCCTGGAGTTCCCTCGGAGTGGGGCTCTACACCTTC. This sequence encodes CAWSSLGVGLYTF.

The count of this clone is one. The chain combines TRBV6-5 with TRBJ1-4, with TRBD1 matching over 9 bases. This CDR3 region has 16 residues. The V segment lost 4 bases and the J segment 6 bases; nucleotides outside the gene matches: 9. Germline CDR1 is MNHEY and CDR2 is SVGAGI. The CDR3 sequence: CASSLSSGQGDEKLFF. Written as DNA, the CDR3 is TGTGCCAGCAGTTTGTCGTCGGGACAGGGTGATGAAAAACTGTTTTTT.

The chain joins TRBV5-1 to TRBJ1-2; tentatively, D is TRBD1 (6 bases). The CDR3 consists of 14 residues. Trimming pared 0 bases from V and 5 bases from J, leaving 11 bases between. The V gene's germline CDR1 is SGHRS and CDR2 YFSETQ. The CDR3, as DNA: TGCGCCAGCAGCTTGGAAGGCAGGGGTTATGGCTACACCTTC. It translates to CASSLEGRGYGYTF. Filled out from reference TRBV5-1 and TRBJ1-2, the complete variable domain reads KAGVTQTPRYLIKTRGQQVTLSCSPISGHRSVSWYQQTPGQGLQFLFEYFSETQRNKGNFPGRFSGRQFSNSRSEMNVSTLELGDSALYLCASSLEGRGYGYTFGSGTRLTVV.

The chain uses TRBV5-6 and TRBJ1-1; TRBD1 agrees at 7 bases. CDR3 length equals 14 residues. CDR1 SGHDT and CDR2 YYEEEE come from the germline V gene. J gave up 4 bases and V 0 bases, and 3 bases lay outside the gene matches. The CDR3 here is CASSLAQGVTEAFF. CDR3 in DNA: TGTGCCAGCAGCTTGGCCCAGGGGGTCACTGAAGCTTTCTTT.

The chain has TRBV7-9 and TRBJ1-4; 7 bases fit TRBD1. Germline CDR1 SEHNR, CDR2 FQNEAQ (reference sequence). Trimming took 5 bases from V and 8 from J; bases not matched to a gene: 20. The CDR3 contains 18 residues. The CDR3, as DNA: TGTGCCAGCAGCACCATAGGCGGGACTTCAGGGGGTTGGGAAAAACTGTTTTTT. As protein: CASSTIGGTSGGWEKLFF.

The CDR3 spells CASSIPREGGYTF. In DNA, the CDR3 is TGTGCCAGTAGTATCCCAAGGGAGGGGGGCTACACCTTC. The chain couples TRBV19 to TRBJ1-2, with D possibly being TRBD1 (5 bases). CDR3 size: 13 residues. V dropped 3 bases and J dropped 8 bases, with 13 bases sitting between them. CDR1 is LNHDA and CDR2 is SQIVND in the germline V gene (reference sequence).

The CDR3 region has the DNA TGTGCCACCAGTGATTTATTCCCCCCGCTAGCGGGGGATAAAAGCACAGATACGCAGTATTTT. This sequence encodes CATSDLFPPLAGDKSTDTQYF. The chain carries TRBV24-1 and TRBJ2-3, with 10 bases that match TRBD2. V gave up 1 base and J gave up 0 bases; unmatched junction bases: 15. Germline V CDR1 and CDR2: KGHDR, SFDVKD. This CDR3 region has 21 residues.

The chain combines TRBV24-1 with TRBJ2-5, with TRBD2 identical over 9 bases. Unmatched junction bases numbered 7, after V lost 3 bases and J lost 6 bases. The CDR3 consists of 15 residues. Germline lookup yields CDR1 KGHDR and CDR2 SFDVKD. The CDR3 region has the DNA TGTGCCACCAGTGATCCCGGGACTAGCACCAAGACCCAGTACTTC. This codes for CATSDPGTSTKTQYF.

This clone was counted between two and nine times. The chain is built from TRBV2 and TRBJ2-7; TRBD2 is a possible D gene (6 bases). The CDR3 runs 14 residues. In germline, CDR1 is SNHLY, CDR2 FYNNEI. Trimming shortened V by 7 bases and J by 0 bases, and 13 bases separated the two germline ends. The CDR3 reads CASNSGRPSYEQYF. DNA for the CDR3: TGTGCCAGCAATAGCGGCAGGCCCTCCTACGAGCAGTACTTC.

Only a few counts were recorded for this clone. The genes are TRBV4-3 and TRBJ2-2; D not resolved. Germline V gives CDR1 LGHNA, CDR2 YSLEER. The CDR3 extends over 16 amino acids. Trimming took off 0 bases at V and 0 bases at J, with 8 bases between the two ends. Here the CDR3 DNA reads TGCGCCAGCAGCCAAGATAACGTAGCGAACACCGGGGAGCTGTTTTTT. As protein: CASSQDNVANTGELFF.